What follows are 20 T cell receptor beta chains derived from one specimen sequenced in a study of cytomegalovirus exposure and HLA in healthy donors. With 60 Vbeta and 13 Jbeta primers, the PCR was carried out. Profiled with immunoSEQ multiplex PCR; TCRdb holds only in-frame clones, not every one. Among approximately 100,000 clones, around 9.6% were seen once, and the ten largest hold around 5%. Sequenced: PBMCs. These receptors all stem from a man aged 45-60 years in good health and CMV-seropositive.

The gene calls are TRBV7-8 and TRBJ2-7, with 9 positions matching TRBD2. The CDR3 totals 14 residues. Trimming took 2 bases from V and 6 from J; bases not matched to a gene: 5. Germline V gene lookup returns CDR1 SGHVS and CDR2 FQNEAQ. The CDR3 spells CASSLPGLAVEQYF. The CDR3 nucleotides read TGTGCCAGCAGCTTACCGGGACTAGCAGTCGAGCAGTACTTC.

This chain uses TRBV6-1 with TRBJ1-2, with a weak D call TRBD1 (6 bases). The V end lost 4 bases, the J end lost 4 bases, and 16 bases lay between the germline ends. The germline V gene has CDR1 MNHNS and CDR2 SASEGT. The CDR3 extends over 15 amino acids. CDR3 residues: CASSAFGDRTYGYTF. The CDR3 nucleotides read TGTGCCAGCAGTGCGTTCGGTGACAGGACCTATGGCTACACCTTC.

The table lists this clone with a few counts. The rearrangement links TRBV15 to TRBJ1-1; the D is unclear. The V gene's germline CDR1 is LNHNV and CDR2 YYDKDF (reference sequence). V lost 5 bases to trimming and J lost 4 bases, with 20 bases between them. The CDR3 is made up of 16 amino acids. In nucleotides, the CDR3 is TGTGCCACCAGCCTCTATTCTCGCCCGGAGGGCACTGAAGCTTTCTTT. Protein product: CATSLYSRPEGTEAFF.

This clone was counted between two and nine times. This sequence joins TRBV21-1 and TRBJ2-7; TRBD2, the table's D call, lacks a check against the DNA. TRBV21-1 is a listed pseudogene. The CDR3 is 13 residues long. The CDR3 protein is CASSPGGGYEQYF. For the CDR3, the DNA is TGTGCCAGCAGCCCTGGGGGGGGATACGAGCAGTACTTC.

The rearrangement uses TRBV27 and TRBJ2-7; perhaps TRBD2 as D (5 bases). Deletions cut 6 bases from V and 3 bases from J, with 12 bases between. This CDR3 comprises 13 residues. The germline gives CDR1 MNHEY, CDR2 SMNVEV (reference sequence). CDR3 in DNA: TGTGCCAGCAGATTCAGCGGAGACTACGAGCAGTACTTC. It encodes CASRFSGDYEQYF.

This clone was detected only a few times. The chain uses TRBV5-8 and TRBJ1-2; tentative D call: TRBD1 (5 bases). This CDR3 comprises 15 residues. The V end lost 0 bases, the J end lost 2 bases, and 11 bases lay between the germline ends. The germline V gene has CDR1 SGHTS and CDR2 YDEGEE. The CDR3 is CASSLDGRANYGYTF. The DNA of the CDR3 is TGTGCCAGCAGCTTGGACGGCAGGGCGAACTATGGCTACACCTTC. Supplemented by reference TRBV5-8 and TRBJ1-2, the full variable domain reads EAGVTQSPTHLIKTRGQQATLRCSPISGHTSVYWYQQALGLGLQFLLWYDEGEERNRGNFPPRFSGRQFPNYSSELNVNALELEDSALYLCASSLDGRANYGYTFGSGTRLTVV.

The rearrangement links TRBV7-2 to TRBJ2-3, with D possibly matching TRBD1 (5 bases). Germline CDR1 SGHTA, CDR2 FQGNSA. Trimming removed 7 bases from V and 6 bases from J, with 17 bases in between. The CDR3 contains 14 residues. The CDR3 loop reads CASKLWPAGDTQYF. The CDR3 DNA follows: TGTGCCAGCAAGCTGTGGCCAGCAGGGGATACGCAGTATTTT.

The chain carries TRBV9 and TRBJ2-7; 13 bases are shared with TRBD2. This CDR3 has 20 amino acids. V shed 0 bases, J shed 0 bases, and the junction held 12 bases outside the gene matches. Germline-derived CDR1 and CDR2 are SGDLS and YYNGEE. The CDR3 loop reads CASSVDLGGLAGRSSYEQYF. CDR3 in DNA: TGTGCCAGCAGCGTAGATCTAGGGGGACTAGCGGGAAGGAGCTCCTACGAGCAGTACTTC.

This clone was counted ten times or more. The V and J genes are TRBV11-3 and TRBJ2-1, with TRBD2 matching 10 bases. This CDR3 contains 18 residues. Germline V lookup: CDR1 SGHNT, CDR2 YENEEA. Germline trimming cut 2 bases from V and 2 bases from J; bases unmatched to any gene: 9. In DNA form, the CDR3 reads TGTGCCAGCAGCTTAACTTCCAGCGGGAGGGGTACCTACAATGAGCAGTTCTTC. It codes for CASSLTSSGRGTYNEQFF.

This clone was seen a handful of times. V usage is TRBV29-1 and J usage is TRBJ1-2; D call uncertain. CDR1 and CDR2 (germline): SQVTM, ANQGSEA. The length of the CDR3 is 12 residues. V lost 0 bases and J lost 8, with 10 bases in between. The DNA of the CDR3 is TGCAGCGTTGAAGACGAGGGTGAGGGCTACACCTTC. This translates into CSVEDEGEGYTF.

The chain couples TRBV18 to TRBJ2-7; possibly TRBD2 for D (5 bases). Germline-derived CDR1 and CDR2 are KGHSH and LQKENI. Trimming cost V 6 bases and J 2 bases, with 17 bases left between them. The CDR3 totals 15 residues. The CDR3 spells CASSPLEGRTYEQYF. The CDR3 nucleotides are TGTGCCAGCTCCCCTCTAGAAGGGAGAACCTACGAGCAGTACTTC.

The gene calls are TRBV6-5 and TRBJ2-7; TRBD2 might be the D (5 bases). The CDR3 covers 14 residues. Germline V CDR1 and CDR2: MNHEY, SVGAGI. Deletions cut 7 bases from V and 7 bases from J, with 20 bases between. The DNA for the CDR3 is TGTGCCAGCAACAAGGGAGCGGCCTTGGGGGAGCAGTACTTC. It is translated as CASNKGAALGEQYF.

This clone was seen only a few times. The rearrangement uses TRBV30 and TRBJ1-1; D is ambiguous. This CDR3 contains 11 residues. V lost 1 base and J 11 bases, leaving 11 bases between the germline ends. Germline CDR1 GTSNPN, CDR2 SVGIG (reference sequence). CDR3 loop: CAWSGRHRAFF. CDR3 nucleotides: TGTGCCTGGAGTGGCCGACATCGGGCTTTCTTT.

The chain couples TRBV7-3 to TRBJ2-5; weak D call: TRBD1 (5 bases). With 0 bases removed from V and 1 base from J, the gap between germline ends came to 9 bases. CDR3 length: 15 amino acids. Per germline, CDR1 SGHTA and CDR2 FQGTGA. The CDR3 here is CASSLTSTVQETQYF. The DNA of the CDR3 is TGTGCCAGCAGCTTAACCTCGACAGTCCAAGAGACCCAGTACTTC.

This clone has only a few counts. This is likely a read error, given that the CDR3 carries no conserved phenylalanine or tryptophan at its end. This rearrangement joins TRBV27 to TRBJ2-4; TRBD1 is a possible D gene (6 bases). The CDR3 is 13 residues long. Germline assignment: CDR1 MNHEY and CDR2 SMNVEV (reference sequence). The V end lost 2 bases, the J end lost 8 bases, and 10 bases lay between the germline ends. CDR3 residues: CASSLGPGDIQYV. CDR3 DNA: TGTGCCAGCAGTTTAGGCCCAGGGGACATTCAGTACGTC.

The chain recombines TRBV5-6 with TRBJ1-2, with D tentatively TRBD1 (5 bases). Germline V gives CDR1 SGHDT, CDR2 YYEEEE. The CDR3 has 17 amino acids. V lost 1 base to trimming and J lost 0 bases, with 16 bases between them. Here the CDR3 DNA reads TGTGCCAGCAGCTTGAGACAGCTTTTTATAACTAACTATGGCTACACCTTC. Its protein product is CASSLRQLFITNYGYTF.

This clone was picked up a small number of times. The V gene is TRBV7-3, the J gene TRBJ2-2, with 7 positions matching TRBD2. With V trimmed by 6 bases and J by 4 bases, 5 bases remained unmatched. This CDR3 spans 14 amino acids. In germline, CDR1 is SGHTA, CDR2 FQGTGA. The CDR3 DNA sequence: TGTGCCAGCAGATTCAGGGAGGGCACCGGGGAGCTGTTTTTT. As protein: CASRFREGTGELFF. The full variable domain, rest sourced from reference TRBV7-3 and TRBJ2-2, is GAGVSQTPSNKVTEKGKYVELRCDPISGHTALYWYRQSLGQGPEFLIYFQGTGAADDSGLPNDRFFAVRPEGSVSTLKIQRTERGDSAVYLCASRFREGTGELFFGEGSRLTVL.

The V gene is TRBV11-2, the J gene TRBJ2-4, with a possible D match to TRBD2 (5 bases). CDR1 is SGHAT and CDR2 is FQNNGV in the germline V gene. The CDR3 contains 14 residues. Trimming cost V 0 bases and J 6 bases, with 9 bases left between them. CDR3 loop: CASSLDTRVNIQYF. In DNA, the CDR3 is TGTGCCAGCAGCTTAGATACTAGGGTAAACATTCAGTACTTC.

This clone has just a few counts. This chain joins TRBV19 and TRBJ2-1; 9 nucleotides match TRBD1. This CDR3 is 15 amino acids long. Germline V gives CDR1 LNHDA, CDR2 SQIVND (reference sequence). With V trimmed by 4 bases and J by 0 bases, 1 base remained unmatched. This CDR3 is CASSRDRASYNEQFF. CDR3 nucleotide sequence: TGTGCCAGTAGTAGGGACAGGGCCTCCTACAATGAGCAGTTCTTC.

This clone was counted only a few times. The chain joins TRBV27 to TRBJ2-3; 15 nucleotides agree with TRBD2. CDR1 and CDR2 (germline): MNHEY, SMNVEV (reference sequence). This CDR3 is built from 16 residues. V lost 4 bases, J lost 5 bases, and 4 bases stayed unmatched. The CDR3 DNA sequence: TGTGCCAGCAGTTCCGGACTAGCGGGAGGGATAGATACGCAGTATTTT. Translation: CASSSGLAGGIDTQYF.